This entry lists 27 T cell receptor beta chains sequenced from one sample in a study of blood T cell repertoires in COVID-19. Only in-frame clones appear in the TCRdb table, and some are missing; sequencing was by immunoSEQ multiplex PCR. The sample gives over 60,000 clones, approximately 85% of which show up once; 35% is in the top ten. Sequenced material: peripheral blood. These receptor sequences come from a woman of 80 years or more with active or convalescent COVID-19.

This clone has only one observation. The CDR3 protein is CSSSPGGTDTQYF. CDR3 bases: TGCAGCTCTTCTCCGGGGGGCACAGATACGCAGTATTTT. The V gene is TRBV29-1, the J gene TRBJ2-3, with D perhaps matching TRBD2 (6 bases). Germline lookup yields CDR1 SQVTM and CDR2 ANQGSEA. The CDR3 consists of 13 residues. Between the trimmed V and J ends, which lost 8 bases and 1 base, there was a span of 13 bases.

The rearrangement uses TRBV19 and TRBJ2-7, with TRBD1 matching over 8 bases. The CDR3 is 14 residues long. Trimming cost V 6 bases and J 0 bases; bases outside gene matches: 4. Looked up from germline, CDR1 is LNHDA and CDR2 is SQIVND (reference sequence). The CDR3 bases are TGTGCCAGTAGAACGGGACAGGACTCCTACGAGCAGTACTTC. Protein: CASRTGQDSYEQYF.

The genes are TRBV9 and TRBJ1-3; D perhaps matches TRBD1 (6 bases). Trimming left V 0 bases short and J 3 bases short, with 10 bases between. This CDR3 region has 15 residues. Germline CDR1 is SGDLS and CDR2 is YYNGEE. This CDR3 is CASSVDREIGNTIYF. The CDR3 nucleotides are TGTGCCAGCAGCGTAGACAGGGAGATTGGAAACACCATATATTTT.

V and J are TRBV29-1 and TRBJ1-1; D ambiguous. Looked up from germline, CDR1 is SQVTM and CDR2 is ANQGSEA. V dropped 4 bases and J dropped 0 bases, with 9 bases sitting between them. The CDR3 is made up of 13 amino acids. DNA of the CDR3: TGCAGCGTTGGAGGAGCGGTGAACACTGAAGCTTTCTTT. Translation: CSVGGAVNTEAFF.

The V and J genes are TRBV11-2 and TRBJ2-2; 7 positions agree with TRBD1. The CDR3 has 16 amino acids. Germline CDR1 SGHAT, CDR2 FQNNGV. With 1 base clipped from V and 4 bases from J, the junction kept 6 bases outside the gene matches. The CDR3 loop is CASSLGRQGGTGELFF. CDR3 coding DNA: TGTGCCAGCAGCTTAGGGAGACAGGGTGGCACCGGGGAGCTGTTTTTT.

This chain connects TRBV5-1 to TRBJ1-1; 10 bases are a match to TRBD1. The CDR3 runs to 17 residues. V shed 0 bases and J 6 bases; nucleotides not matched to a gene: 11. Germline V gene lookup returns CDR1 SGHRS and CDR2 YFSETQ. The CDR3 bases are TGCGCCAGCAGCTTGGGTTTGACAGGGGGCGCGTATCCTGAAGCTTTCTTT. Encoded protein: CASSLGLTGGAYPEAFF.

The chain recombines TRBV6-5 with TRBJ2-1; 7 nucleotides align to TRBD1. Germline V gene sequence: CDR1 MNHEY, CDR2 SVGAGI. CDR3 length: 16 residues. The V gene end was trimmed by 0 bases and the J gene end by 6 bases; junction bases not matched to a gene: 8. The CDR3 loop reads CASSYSNRGGVNEQFF. The CDR3 bases are TGTGCCAGCAGTTACTCGAACAGGGGTGGGGTCAATGAGCAGTTCTTC.

V and J are TRBV10-1 and TRBJ2-4; tentatively, D is TRBD2 (5 bases). V was trimmed by 4 bases and J by 4 bases, leaving 23 bases between them. This CDR3 has 18 amino acids. From germline, CDR1 is WNHNN and CDR2 SYGVQD (reference sequence). The CDR3 DNA reads TGCGCCAGCAGTGGCGAAGCGGAGACGAACGACTTAAAAAACATTCAGTACTTC. Amino acid sequence: CASSGEAETNDLKNIQYF.

This clone was detected only a few times. The chain links TRBV28 to TRBJ2-3, with unresolved D. From germline, CDR1 is MDHEN and CDR2 SYDVKM. This CDR3 has 15 residues. V was clipped by 5 bases and J by 3 bases, with 15 bases between them. As DNA, the CDR3 is TGTGCCAGCAGTGCCCCTCCCGAACTAACAGATACGCAGTATTTT. This encodes CASSAPPELTDTQYF.

This chain joins TRBV15 and TRBJ1-1, with D uncertain. This CDR3 comprises 13 residues. V lost 2 bases, J lost 2 bases, and 6 bases lay in between. Germline CDR1 is LNHNV and CDR2 is YYDKDF (reference sequence). Written as DNA, the CDR3 is TGTGCCACCAGCAGATTTCAAAACACTGAAGCTTTCTTT. Translation gives CATSRFQNTEAFF.

The gene calls are TRBV11-2 and TRBJ2-3; D possibly corresponds to TRBD1 (6 bases). V lost 5 bases, J lost 2 bases, and 23 bases lay in between. Germline CDR1 reads SGHAT; CDR2 reads FQNNGV. There are 18 residues in the CDR3. CDR3 bases: TGTGCCAGCAGCGCAGGTCCAAACACGGGACACTACACAGATACGCAGTATTTT. Its translation is CASSAGPNTGHYTDTQYF.

This chain joins TRBV7-2 and TRBJ1-2; D ambiguous. V dropped 5 bases and J dropped 1 base, with 5 bases sitting between them. CDR3 size: 12 residues. Germline CDR1 reads SGHTA; CDR2 reads FQGNSA. The CDR3 spells CASSVLNYGYTF. DNA for the CDR3: TGTGCCAGCAGCGTCCTTAACTATGGCTACACCTTC.

The chain links TRBV28 to TRBJ2-7; TRBD1 matches at 9 bases. Germline values: CDR1 MDHEN, CDR2 SYDVKM. The CDR3 runs 14 residues. After removal of 6 bases from V and 3 bases from J, the junction contained 6 bases not matched to a gene. This chain's CDR3 is CASRRTGEYYEQYF. CDR3 bases: TGTGCCAGCAGAAGGACAGGGGAATACTACGAGCAGTACTTC.

The chain is built from TRBV13 and TRBJ1-1; tentatively, D is TRBD1 (6 bases). The V gene lost 3 bases and the J gene lost 8 bases, with 13 bases spanning the gap. Germline CDR1 PRHDT, CDR2 FYEKMQ (reference sequence). The CDR3 has 13 amino acids. CDR3 in DNA: TGTGCCAGCAGCTTCCCATTGACAGGAGAAGCTTTCTTT. Translating gives CASSFPLTGEAFF.

J is TRBJ2-7 and V is TRBV18; 9 nucleotides match TRBD2. Germline-derived CDR1 and CDR2 are KGHSH and LQKENI. The CDR3 is made up of 15 amino acids. J was trimmed by 5 bases and V by 1 base; bases with no gene match: 6. The CDR3 loop is CASSPQLAGKDEQYF. The CDR3 DNA is TGTGCCAGCTCACCACAACTAGCGGGCAAAGACGAGCAGTACTTC.

This chain uses TRBV4-2 with TRBJ2-7; D might be TRBD2 (6 bases). Looked up from germline, CDR1 is LGHNA and CDR2 is YNFKEQ. Trimming shortened V by 0 bases and J by 0 bases, and 12 bases separated the two germline ends. This CDR3 is 16 amino acids long. In nucleotides, the CDR3 is TGTGCCAGCAGCCAAGAGGGACTTACTAACTCCTACGAGCAGTACTTC. This encodes CASSQEGLTNSYEQYF.

The rearrangement links TRBV9 to TRBJ1-1; D is possibly TRBD1 (5 bases). The CDR3 extends over 13 amino acids. The V and J ends lost 2 bases and 4 bases respectively, with 9 bases between them. Per the germline V gene, CDR1 is SGDLS and CDR2 is YYNGEE. This CDR3 reads CASSVRGSTEAFF. The CDR3 bases are TGTGCCAGCAGCGTGCGGGGCAGCACTGAAGCTTTCTTT.

In its sample, this clone was seen once. The rearrangement links TRBV5-1 to TRBJ1-5, with unresolved D. This CDR3 region has 13 residues. The V end was cut by 0 bases, the J end by 5 bases, with 6 bases between. Germline V gene sequence: CDR1 SGHRS, CDR2 YFSETQ. CDR3 residues: CASSLGSDQPQHF. The CDR3 nucleotides read TGCGCCAGCAGCTTGGGTTCAGATCAGCCCCAGCATTTT.

The chain joins TRBV6-2 or TRBV6-3 to TRBJ1-1, with D unresolved. This CDR3 has 12 residues. Trimming pared 6 bases from V and 11 bases from J, leaving 16 bases between. Germline V gene data show CDR1 as MNHEY and CDR2 as SVGEGT. The CDR3, as DNA: TGTGCCAGCAGCCCCATCAGGAGGCAGGCTTTCTTT. Its translation is CASSPIRRQAFF.

CDR3 in DNA: TGTGCCAGCTTCGCAGGGGGCCCCCCGTACTTC. It is translated as CASFAGGPPYF. The rearrangement joins TRBV6-6 to TRBJ2-7; 8 bases are shared with TRBD1. V dropped 8 bases and J dropped 12; count of bases not matched to a gene: 9. Per the germline V gene, CDR1 is MNHNY and CDR2 is SVGAGI (reference sequence). The CDR3 has 11 residues.

CDR3 coding DNA: TGTGCCAGCAGCTACTCGGACAGGGGAGACACCGGGGAGCTGTTTTTT. It is translated as CASSYSDRGDTGELFF. The rearrangement joins TRBV7-9 to TRBJ2-2; 9 bases are shared with TRBD1. Looked up from germline, CDR1 is SEHNR and CDR2 is FQNEAQ (reference sequence). With 4 bases clipped from V and 3 bases from J, the junction kept 6 bases outside the gene matches. This CDR3 contains 16 residues.

The chain is built from TRBV7-2 and TRBJ1-3, with D possibly matching TRBD1 (5 bases). Germline V gene sequence: CDR1 SGHTA, CDR2 FQGNSA. This CDR3 is 16 amino acids long. V lost 5 bases, J lost 0 bases, and 14 bases lay in between. The CDR3 bases are TGTGCCAGCAGCATAACGGGGGGGAACTCTGGAAACACCATATATTTT. Protein sequence: CASSITGGNSGNTIYF.

This clone was observed a single time. The chain carries TRBV2 and TRBJ2-3; D is possibly TRBD1 (5 bases). V dropped 1 base and J dropped 1 base, with 12 bases sitting between them. CDR3 length equals 16 residues. In germline, CDR1 is SNHLY, CDR2 FYNNEI. The CDR3 DNA sequence: TGTGCCAGCAGTGAAGGGGGATTGGGGCGCACAGATACGCAGTATTTT. Amino acids: CASSEGGLGRTDTQYF.

The chain has TRBV14 and TRBJ2-2; D is uncertain. V gave up 2 bases and J gave up 8 bases, with 3 bases separating them. This CDR3 region has 11 residues. Looked up from germline, CDR1 is SGHDN and CDR2 is FVKESK. CDR3: CASSQSGELFF. The CDR3 region has the DNA TGTGCCAGCAGCCAATCTGGGGAGCTGTTTTTT. Together with reference TRBV14 and TRBJ2-2, the CDR3 gives the full variable domain: EAGVTQFPSHSVIEKGQTVTLRCDPISGHDNLYWYRRVMGKEIKFLLHFVKESKQDESGMPNNRFLAERTGGTYSTLKVQPAELEDSGVYFCASSQSGELFFGEGSRLTVL.

CDR3 DNA: TGTGCCTGGAGACTAGCGGGGGGGCTATACAATGAGCAGTTCTTC. It codes for CAWRLAGGLYNEQFF. The V call is TRBV30, the J call TRBJ2-1, with 13 bases identical to TRBD2. Losses at the gene ends were 3 bases for V and 4 bases for J; bases not matched to a gene: 3. There are 15 residues in the CDR3. Per the germline V gene, CDR1 is GTSNPN and CDR2 is SVGIG (reference sequence).

Ten or more counts support this clone. The V and J genes are TRBV2 and TRBJ2-4, with 7 nucleotides matching TRBD2. V dropped 4 bases and J dropped 9; count of bases not matched to a gene: 3. The length of the CDR3 is 12 residues. CDR1 is SNHLY, CDR2 FYNNEI, per germline. CDR3: CASSGTRPIQYF. The DNA for the CDR3 is TGTGCCAGCAGTGGGACTAGACCCATTCAGTACTTC.

The V gene is TRBV6-5, the J gene TRBJ2-3; D might be TRBD2 (6 bases). Germline V gene lookup returns CDR1 MNHEY and CDR2 SVGAGI. V dropped 2 bases and J dropped 0 bases, with 6 bases sitting between them. The CDR3 consists of 14 residues. In nucleotides, the CDR3 is TGTGCCAGCAGTTACGCGGGGAGCACAGATACGCAGTATTTT. Its translation: CASSYAGSTDTQYF.